Described below is a single T cell receptor beta chain sequence and its context. The antigen is undetermined. The PCR was carried out with 60 Vbeta primers and 13 Jbeta primers. Here immunoSEQ multiplex PCR was the method, and the copy in TCRdb shows in-frame clones only, minus some. This table has over 110,000 clones, approximately 80% appearing once. This sample was taken from a study of cytomegalovirus exposure and HLA in healthy donors. The study, taken as a whole, reports: A missense DCLRE1C variant was associated with V- and J-gene trimming of TCR beta chains in a later analysis, and an independent cohort replicated the association.

V lost 0 bases to trimming and J lost 1 base; unmatched junction nucleotides: 8. This CDR3 has 19 amino acids. Germline-derived CDR1 and CDR2 are SGDLS and YYNGEE. The sample consisted of PBMCs. The TCR originated in a woman in her thirties or forties in good health and CMV-seropositive. The chain employs TRBV9 and TRBJ2-2; 11 positions match TRBD2. As DNA, the CDR3 is TGTGCCAGCAGCGTAGTTGATTGGGGACTAGCGGTGAACACCGGGGAGCTGTTTTTT. Protein: CASSVVDWGLAVNTGELFF. Based on the CDR3 plus reference TRBV9 and TRBJ2-2, the full variable domain is DSGVTQTPKHLITATGQRVTLRCSPRSGDLSVYWYQQSLDQGLQFLIQYYNGEERAKGNILERFSAQQFPDLHSELNLSSLELGDSALYFCASSVVDWGLAVNTGELFFGEGSRLTVL.